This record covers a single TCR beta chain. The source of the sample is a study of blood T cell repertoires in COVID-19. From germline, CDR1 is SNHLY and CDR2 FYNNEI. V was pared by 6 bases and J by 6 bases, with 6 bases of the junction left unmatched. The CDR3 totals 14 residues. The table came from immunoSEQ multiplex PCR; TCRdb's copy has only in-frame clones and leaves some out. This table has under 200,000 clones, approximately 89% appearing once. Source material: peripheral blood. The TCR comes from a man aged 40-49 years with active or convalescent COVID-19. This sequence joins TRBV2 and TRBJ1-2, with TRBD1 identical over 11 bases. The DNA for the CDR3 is TGTGCCAGCAGACCTCGGACAGGGGGCCATGGCTACACCTTC. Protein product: CASRPRTGGHGYTF.